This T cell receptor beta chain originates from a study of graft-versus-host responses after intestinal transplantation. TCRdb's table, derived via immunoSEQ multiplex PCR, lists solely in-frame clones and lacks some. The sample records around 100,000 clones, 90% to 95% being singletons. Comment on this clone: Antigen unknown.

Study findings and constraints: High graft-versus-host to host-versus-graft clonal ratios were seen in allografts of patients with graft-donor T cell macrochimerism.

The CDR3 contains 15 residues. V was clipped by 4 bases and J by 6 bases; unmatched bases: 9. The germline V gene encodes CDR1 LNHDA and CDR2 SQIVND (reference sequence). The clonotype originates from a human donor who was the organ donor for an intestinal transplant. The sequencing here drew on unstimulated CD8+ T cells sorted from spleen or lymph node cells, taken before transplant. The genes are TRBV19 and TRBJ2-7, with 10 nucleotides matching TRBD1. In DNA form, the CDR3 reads TGTGCCAGTAGTAGTACTGACAGGGGGCGCGGCGAGCAGTACTTC. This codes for CASSSTDRGRGEQYF.